What follows describes a single TCR beta chain. TCRdb itself ran the RT-PCR reads through MiXCR, one entry per CDR3 protein. This table has hundreds of thousands of distinct CDR3 sequences, around 11% appearing once. The data are from a study of response to subunit inactivated influenza vaccine. In germline, CDR1 is MNHEY, CDR2 SMNVEV (reference sequence). The CDR3 is made up of 16 amino acids. The J segment lost 8 bases and the V segment lost 6 bases, leaving 17 bases of the junction unmatched. A further study also used this sample, focusing on T cells expressing NK-cell markers. From that paper: Scientists made TCR beta cDNA using 5'RACE template switching with UMIs. The TCR beta repertoires originated in sorted CD3+CD56+NKG2C+, CD3+CD56+NKG2C- and CD3+CD56-NKG2C+ T cells. The eight sequenced donors comprised seven who were HCMV-seropositive and one who was seronegative.

The sequencing used PBMCs from blood, collected on the day of vaccination. The sequence derives from a man aged 50 to 60 who received an inactivated influenza vaccine. V is TRBV27 and J is TRBJ2-3, with 7 positions matching TRBD2. The CDR3 DNA reads TGTGCCAGCAGCTTGGCCGCTAGCGGTCTTTTTAGTACGCAGTATTTT. Encoded protein: CASSLAASGLFSTQYF.